These 2 T cell receptor beta chains were all obtained from the same sample, sequenced in a study of T cell responses to AZD1222 COVID-19 vaccine. Using immunoSEQ multiplex PCR, the repertoire was profiled, and TCRdb retains in-frame clones only, with some absent. The sample records more than 250,000 clones, over 85% being singletons. The sample consisted of peripheral blood, taken on day 0 of AZD1222 vaccination. These receptors were taken from an adult in good health.

A single count supports this clone. The V call is TRBV12-3 or TRBV12-4, the J call TRBJ1-6; no clear D gene. Trimming stripped 6 bases from V and 8 bases from J, with 8 bases between. The CDR3 loop spans 12 amino acids. The CDR3 DNA reads TGTGCCAGCAGCCCCGCGGATTCACCCCTCCACTTT. Protein product: CASSPADSPLHF.

CDR3 sequence reads: CASSRGTSGGLHEQYF. The CDR3 DNA sequence: TGCGCCAGCAGCCGCGGGACTAGCGGGGGGCTCCACGAGCAGTACTTC. The rearrangement joins TRBV4-1 to TRBJ2-7; 15 bases line up with TRBD2. Germline CDR1 is MGHRA and CDR2 is YSYEKL. The CDR3 consists of 16 residues. V shed 4 bases and J 5 bases; nucleotides not matched to a gene: 6.